Included here is one T cell receptor beta chain sequence, with context. PCR was performed using 60 Vbeta and 13 Jbeta primers. Data came from immunoSEQ multiplex PCR; TCRdb stores just in-frame clones and leaves some out. In the table there are under 200,000 clones, about 62% of which are singletons. The CDR3 runs 14 residues. Germline values: CDR1 SGHVS, CDR2 FNYEAQ. Losses at the gene ends were 6 bases for V and 4 bases for J; bases not matched to a gene: 4. This sample is drawn from a study of cytomegalovirus exposure and HLA in healthy donors. This rearrangement joins TRBV7-6 to TRBJ2-3, with 10 bases aligning to TRBD2. The origin of this receptor is a man aged 35-49 years in good health and CMV-seronegative. Sequencing was done on a sample of PBMCs. CDR3 loop: CASSPAGGADTQYF. The CDR3 bases are TGTGCCAGCAGTCCAGCGGGAGGGGCAGATACGCAGTATTTT.